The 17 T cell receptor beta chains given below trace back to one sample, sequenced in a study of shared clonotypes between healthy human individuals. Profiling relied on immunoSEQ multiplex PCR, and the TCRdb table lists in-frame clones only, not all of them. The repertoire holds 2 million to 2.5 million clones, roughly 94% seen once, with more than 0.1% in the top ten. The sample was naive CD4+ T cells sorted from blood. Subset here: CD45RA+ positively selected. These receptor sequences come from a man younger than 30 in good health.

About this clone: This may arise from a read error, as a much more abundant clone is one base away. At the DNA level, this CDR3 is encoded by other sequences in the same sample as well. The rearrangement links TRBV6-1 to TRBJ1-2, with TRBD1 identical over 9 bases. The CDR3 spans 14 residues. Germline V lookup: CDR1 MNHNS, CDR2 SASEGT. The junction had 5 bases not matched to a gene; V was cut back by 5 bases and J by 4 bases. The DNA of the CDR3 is TGTGCCAGCAGTCCGGGACAGGGAGGCTATGGCTACACCTTC. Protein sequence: CASSPGQGGYGYTF.

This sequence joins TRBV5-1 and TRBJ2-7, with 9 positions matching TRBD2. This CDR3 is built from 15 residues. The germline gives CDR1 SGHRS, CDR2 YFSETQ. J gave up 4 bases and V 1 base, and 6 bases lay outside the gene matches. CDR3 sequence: CASSLTPSGVYEQYF. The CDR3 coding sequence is TGCGCCAGCAGCTTGACGCCTAGCGGGGTTTACGAGCAGTACTTC.

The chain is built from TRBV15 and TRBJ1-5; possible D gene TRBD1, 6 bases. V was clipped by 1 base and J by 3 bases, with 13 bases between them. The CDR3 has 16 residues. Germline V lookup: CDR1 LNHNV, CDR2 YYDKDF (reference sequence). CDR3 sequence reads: CATSRAAGQLNQPQHF. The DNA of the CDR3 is TGTGCCACCAGCAGAGCGGCGGGACAACTCAATCAGCCCCAGCATTTT.

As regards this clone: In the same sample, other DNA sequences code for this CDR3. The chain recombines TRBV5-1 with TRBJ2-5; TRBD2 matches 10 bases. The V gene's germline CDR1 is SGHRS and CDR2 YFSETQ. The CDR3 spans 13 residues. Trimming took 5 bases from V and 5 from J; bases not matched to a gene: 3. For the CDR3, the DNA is TGCGCCAGCAGTAGCGGGGGGCCGGAGACCCAGTACTTC. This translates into CASSSGGPETQYF.

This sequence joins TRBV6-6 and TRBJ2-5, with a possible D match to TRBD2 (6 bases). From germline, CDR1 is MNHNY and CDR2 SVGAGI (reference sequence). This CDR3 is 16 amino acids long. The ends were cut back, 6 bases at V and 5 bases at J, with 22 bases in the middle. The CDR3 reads CASSLFTSPQSETQYF. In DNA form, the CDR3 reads TGTGCCAGCAGCCTCTTCACTAGCCCCCAATCCGAGACCCAGTACTTC.

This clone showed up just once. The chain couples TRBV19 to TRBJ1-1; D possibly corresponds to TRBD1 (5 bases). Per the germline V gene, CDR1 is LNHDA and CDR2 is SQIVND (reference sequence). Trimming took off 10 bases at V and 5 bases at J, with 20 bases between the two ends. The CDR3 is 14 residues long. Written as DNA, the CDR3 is TGTGCCACCACAGAGGGACCGGGGAGGACTGAAGCTTTCTTT. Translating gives CATTEGPGRTEAFF.

The DNA for the CDR3 is TGCGCCAGCAGCTTGGAAGACGGACTATATGGCTACACCTTC. Protein sequence: CASSLEDGLYGYTF. The gene calls are TRBV5-1 and TRBJ1-2; D call uncertain. V lost 0 bases, J lost 5 bases, and 11 bases lay in between. The CDR3 is made up of 14 amino acids. Germline V gives CDR1 SGHRS, CDR2 YFSETQ. Looking up the rest from reference TRBV5-1 and TRBJ1-2 gives the full variable domain: KAGVTQTPRYLIKTRGQQVTLSCSPISGHRSVSWYQQTPGQGLQFLFEYFSETQRNKGNFPGRFSGRQFSNSRSEMNVSTLELGDSALYLCASSLEDGLYGYTFGSGTRLTVV.

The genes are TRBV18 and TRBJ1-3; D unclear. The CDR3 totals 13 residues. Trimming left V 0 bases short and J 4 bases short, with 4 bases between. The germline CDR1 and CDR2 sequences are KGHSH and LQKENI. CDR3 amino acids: CASSPPYGNTIYF. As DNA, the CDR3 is TGTGCCAGCTCACCACCATACGGAAACACCATATATTTT.

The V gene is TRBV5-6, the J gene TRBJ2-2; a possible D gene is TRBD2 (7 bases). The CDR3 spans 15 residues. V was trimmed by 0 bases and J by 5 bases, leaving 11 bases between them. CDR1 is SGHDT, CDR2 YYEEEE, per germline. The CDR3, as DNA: TGTGCCAGCAGCTTGGAAGGGGGAGGGACCGGGGAGCTGTTTTTT. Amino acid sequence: CASSLEGGGTGELFF.

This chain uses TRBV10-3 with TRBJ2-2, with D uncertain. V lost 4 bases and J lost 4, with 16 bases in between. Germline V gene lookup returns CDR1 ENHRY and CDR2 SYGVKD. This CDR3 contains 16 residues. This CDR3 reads CAISAAAEFGTGELFF. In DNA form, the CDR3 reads TGTGCCATCAGTGCGGCGGCTGAATTCGGCACCGGGGAGCTGTTTTTT.

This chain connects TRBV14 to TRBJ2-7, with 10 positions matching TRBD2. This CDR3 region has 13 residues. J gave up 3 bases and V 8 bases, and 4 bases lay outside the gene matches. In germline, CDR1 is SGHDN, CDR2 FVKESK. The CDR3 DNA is TGTGCCAGCGGAGCTAGCGGGAGCTACGAGCAGTACTTC. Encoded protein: CASGASGSYEQYF.

The CDR3 DNA reads TGTGCCAGCAGCTTGGGACAGCAAAATTCACCCCTCCACTTT. It specifies CASSLGQQNSPLHF. The V and J genes are TRBV7-2 and TRBJ1-6; 7 bases agree with TRBD1. Germline V gene data show CDR1 as SGHTA and CDR2 as FQGNSA. Trimming took 3 bases from V and 7 from J; bases not matched to a gene: 3. The CDR3 is 14 residues long.

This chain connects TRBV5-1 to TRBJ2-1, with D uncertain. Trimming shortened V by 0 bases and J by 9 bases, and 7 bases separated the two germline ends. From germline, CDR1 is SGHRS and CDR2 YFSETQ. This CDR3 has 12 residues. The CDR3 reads CASSLEFGEQFF. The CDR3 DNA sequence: TGCGCCAGCAGCTTGGAGTTCGGTGAGCAGTTCTTC.

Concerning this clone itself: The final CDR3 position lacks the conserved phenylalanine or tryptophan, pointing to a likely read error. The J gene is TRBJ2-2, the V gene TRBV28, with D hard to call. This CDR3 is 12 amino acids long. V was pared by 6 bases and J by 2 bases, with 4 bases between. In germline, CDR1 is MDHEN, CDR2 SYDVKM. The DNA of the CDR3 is TGTGCCAGCAGCCTTAACACCGGGGAGCTGTTTTCT. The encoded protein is CASSLNTGELFS.

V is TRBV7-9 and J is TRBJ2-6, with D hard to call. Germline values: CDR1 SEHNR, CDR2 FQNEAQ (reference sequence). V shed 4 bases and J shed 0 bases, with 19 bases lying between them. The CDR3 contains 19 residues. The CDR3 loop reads CASSSWTLRSGSGANVLTF. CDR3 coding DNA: TGTGCCAGCAGCTCTTGGACCCTACGAAGTGGCTCTGGGGCCAACGTCCTGACTTTC. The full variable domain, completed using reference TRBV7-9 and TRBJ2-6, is DTGVSQNPRHKITKRGQNVTFRCDPISEHNRLYWYRQTLGQGPEFLTYFQNEAQLEKSRLLSDRFSAERPKGSFSTLEIQRTEQGDSAMYLCASSSWTLRSGSGANVLTFGAGSRLTVL.

The CDR3 is CASSAGGTGTYEQYF. The DNA of the CDR3 is TGTGCCAGCAGCGCGGGGGGGACAGGCACCTACGAGCAGTACTTC. V is TRBV7-8 and J is TRBJ2-7; a possible D gene is TRBD2 (9 bases). Per the germline V gene, CDR1 is SGHVS and CDR2 is FQNEAQ. CDR3 length: 15 residues. The germline V and J ends were trimmed by 5 bases and 2 bases, with 16 bases remaining between them.

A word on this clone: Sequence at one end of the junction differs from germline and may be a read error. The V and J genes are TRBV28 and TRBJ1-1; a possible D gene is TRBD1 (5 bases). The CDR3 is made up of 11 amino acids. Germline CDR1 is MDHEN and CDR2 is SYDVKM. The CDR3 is CASRTDTQAFF. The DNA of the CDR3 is TGTGCCAGCAGGACAGACACTCAAGCTTTCTTT.